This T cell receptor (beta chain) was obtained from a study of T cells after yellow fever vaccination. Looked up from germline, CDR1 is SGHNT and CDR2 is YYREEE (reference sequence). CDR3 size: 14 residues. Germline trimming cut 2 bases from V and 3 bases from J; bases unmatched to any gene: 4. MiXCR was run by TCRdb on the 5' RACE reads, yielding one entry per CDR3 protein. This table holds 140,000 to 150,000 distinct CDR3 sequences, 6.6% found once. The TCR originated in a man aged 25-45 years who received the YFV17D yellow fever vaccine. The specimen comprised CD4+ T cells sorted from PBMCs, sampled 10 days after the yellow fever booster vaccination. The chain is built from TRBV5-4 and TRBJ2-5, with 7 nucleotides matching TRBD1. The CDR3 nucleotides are TGTGCCAGCAGCTTACCGACAGGGAAAGAGACCCAGTACTTC. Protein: CASSLPTGKETQYF.